This TCR beta chain was observed in a study of blood T cell repertoires in COVID-19. Sequenced by immunoSEQ multiplex PCR; TCRdb stores in-frame clones only, minus some. The profile covers about 200,000 clones, with 84% appearing a single time and roughly 13% taken by the ten largest. Trimming left V 4 bases short and J 3 bases short, with 7 bases between. The CDR3 totals 13 residues. Germline values: CDR1 MNHEY, CDR2 SMNVEV (reference sequence). Sequenced sample: peripheral blood. The chain has TRBV27 and TRBJ1-5; no firm D call. This TCR derives from a human donor in a cohort sampled during active COVID-19. This CDR3 reads CASSWATNQPQHF. The DNA for the CDR3 is TGTGCCAGCAGTTGGGCAACCAATCAGCCCCAGCATTTT.